The present TCR beta chain was sequenced within a study of blood T cell repertoires in COVID-19. Study-wide context: Specimens from acute and convalescent COVID-19 originated in the United States, Italy and Spain.

With V trimmed by 0 bases and J by 0 bases, 3 bases remained unmatched. CDR1 and CDR2 (germline): SGHAT, FQNNGV. The CDR3 length is 16 residues. Authors' data handling: Amplifying reference gene primers gave estimates of nucleated cell counts. Sequencing was performed with immunoSEQ multiplex PCR; in TCRdb, only in-frame clones are kept and a portion is missing. That table is the source of V, J and clone size, and D and trimming were worked out from the DNA. The table has some 200,000 clones, around 88% seen once. This clonotype was obtained from a man between 18 and 29 years old with active or convalescent COVID-19. Sequencing used peripheral blood. The chain combines TRBV11-2 with TRBJ2-7, with 9 bases that match TRBD2. The CDR3 DNA sequence: TGTGCCAGCAGCTTAGAGCGGGAGGGATACTCCTACGAGCAGTACTTC. The encoded protein is CASSLEREGYSYEQYF.